The rows below give T cell receptor beta chains drawn from one sample of a study of cytomegalovirus exposure and HLA in healthy donors. Data came from immunoSEQ multiplex PCR; TCRdb stores just in-frame clones and leaves some out. The data contain roughly 170,000 clones, about 80% of them singletons. Sequencing used PBMCs. The receptor source for this set is a woman in her twenties or thirties in good health and CMV-seropositive. The CDR3 runs from the conserved cysteine through the conserved F or W. The D gene is left open where the match is weak. A row's size may be missing; if present it is once, few, many or a size class.

clone_size	j_call	v_call	d_call	cdr3_aa	cdr3_nt
NA	TRBJ2-7	TRBV6-1	TRBD1	CASSISQGNEQYF	TGTGCCAGCAGTATATCACAGGGGAACGAGCAGTACTTC
NA	TRBJ1-2	TRBV6-5	NA	CASTPNRFYGYTF	TGTGCCAGCACTCCAAACAGGTTCTATGGCTACACCTTC
NA	TRBJ1-4	TRBV10-1	TRBD1	CASKGAGEKLFF	TGCGCCAGTAAGGGGGCCGGTGAAAAACTGTTTTTT
NA	TRBJ2-5	TRBV7-7	TRBD2	CASSASLAGETQYF	TGTGCCAGCAGCGCTTCACTAGCGGGAGAGACCCAGTACTTC
NA	TRBJ2-5	TRBV4-2	NA	CASSQKTGGETQYF	TGTGCCAGCAGCCAAAAGACAGGCGGGGAGACCCAGTACTTC
NA	TRBJ2-2	TRBV15	NA	CATSRDVAPGELFF	TGTGCCACCAGCAGAGATGTGGCTCCCGGGGAGCTGTTTTTT
NA	TRBJ2-7	TRBV19	NA	CASSTPPVYEQYF	TGTGCCAGTAGTACCCCCCCCGTCTACGAGCAGTACTTC
NA	TRBJ2-3	TRBV11-2	TRBD2	CASSLGRGGRGPDTQYF	TGTGCCAGCAGCTTAGGTAGGGGCGGGAGGGGGCCAGATACGCAGTATTTT
NA	TRBJ2-5	TRBV5-1	TRBD2	CASSSWGGVRETQYF	TGCGCCAGCAGCTCTTGGGGAGGGGTAAGGGAGACCCAGTACTTC
NA	TRBJ2-3	TRBV5-4	NA	CASSSTSTDTQYF	TGTGCCAGCAGCTCGACTAGCACAGATACGCAGTATTTT
NA	TRBJ2-7	TRBV15	TRBD2	CATSRWKGLAYEQYF	TGTGCCACCAGCAGGTGGAAGGGACTAGCCTACGAGCAGTACTTC
NA	TRBJ1-2	TRBV11-2	TRBD1	CASSPDRTYYGYTF	TGTGCCAGCAGCCCGGACAGGACCTACTATGGCTACACCTTC
NA	TRBJ2-1	TRBV5-1	NA	CASSLQPGDEQFF	TGCGCCAGCAGCTTGCAACCAGGGGATGAGCAGTTCTTC
NA	TRBJ1-2	TRBV7-8	NA	CASSFNLPGQRVNYGYTF	TGTGCCAGCAGCTTTAATCTACCCGGACAGAGAGTTAACTATGGCTACACCTTC
NA	TRBJ2-2	TRBV4-3	NA	CASSQETEMGELFF	TGCGCCAGCAGCCAAGAAACCGAGATGGGGGAGCTGTTTTTT
few	TRBJ2-7	TRBV19	NA	CASSRDSFYEQYF	TGTGCCAGTAGCCGGGACTCCTTCTACGAGCAGTACTTC
NA	TRBJ2-7	TRBV5-6	TRBD2	CASSTEASGSSYEQYF	TGTGCCAGCAGCACCGAAGCTAGCGGGAGTTCCTACGAGCAGTACTTC
NA	TRBJ1-1	TRBV4-1	NA	CASSQVPDTEAFF	TGCGCCAGCAGCCAAGTACCGGACACTGAAGCTTTCTTT
NA	TRBJ2-7	TRBV7-9	TRBD2	CASSLVPSGSYEQYF	TGTGCCAGCAGCTTAGTCCCTAGCGGAAGCTACGAGCAGTACTTC
NA	TRBJ2-7	TRBV4-2	TRBD1	CASSHLDRVEQYF	TGTGCCAGCAGCCACTTGGACAGGGTCGAGCAGTACTTC
NA	TRBJ2-2	TRBV5-1	TRBD1	CASSGPGQEVTGELFF	TGCGCCAGCAGCGGACCGGGACAGGAGGTCACCGGGGAGCTGTTTTTT
NA	TRBJ1-1	TRBV27	NA	CASSSGNTEAFF	TGTGCCAGCAGTTCAGGGAACACTGAAGCTTTCTTT
NA	TRBJ2-7	TRBV7-2	TRBD2	CASSLGGTTYEQYF	TGTGCCAGCAGCTTAGGAGGGACTACCTACGAGCAGTACTTC
NA	TRBJ1-2	TRBV15	NA	CATSRDSAGINGYTF	TGTGCCACCAGCAGAGATTCGGCAGGGATAAATGGCTACACCTTC
NA	TRBJ2-3	TRBV5-1	TRBD2	CASAGREEDTQYF	TGCGCCAGCGCGGGGCGGGAGGAAGATACGCAGTATTTT
NA	TRBJ2-1	TRBV2	NA	CASSESLSSSINEQFF	TGTGCCAGCAGTGAAAGCCTCTCGTCTAGCATTAATGAGCAGTTCTTC
NA	TRBJ1-2	TRBV9	NA	CASSVVPDTNYGYTF	TGTGCCAGCAGCGTAGTCCCGGACACTAACTATGGCTACACCTTC
NA	TRBJ2-3	TRBV7-9	TRBD2	CASSFLIAGIGTDTQYF	TGTGCCAGCAGCTTTCTAATAGCGGGAATCGGCACAGATACGCAGTATTTT
NA	TRBJ2-7	TRBV5-4	TRBD1	CASSLGDSYYEQYF	TGTGCCAGCAGCTTAGGGGACAGCTATTACGAGCAGTACTTC
NA	TRBJ2-3	TRBV6-1	NA	CASSEGGGPSTDTQYF	TGTGCCAGCAGTGAAGGGGGGGGCCCTAGCACAGATACGCAGTATTTT
once	TRBJ2-1	TRBV7-2	TRBD2	CASSREAYNEQFF	TGTGCCAGCAGCCGGGAGGCCTACAATGAGCAGTTCTTC